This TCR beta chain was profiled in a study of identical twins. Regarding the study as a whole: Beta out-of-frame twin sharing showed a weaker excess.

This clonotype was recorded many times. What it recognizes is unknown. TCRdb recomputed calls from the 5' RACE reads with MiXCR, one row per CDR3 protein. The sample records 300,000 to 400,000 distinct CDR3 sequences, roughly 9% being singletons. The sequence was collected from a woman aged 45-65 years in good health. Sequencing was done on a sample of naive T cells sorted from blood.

The CDR3 here is CASSLPSGILGNTEAFF. In nucleotides, the CDR3 is TGTGCCAGCAGTTTACCATCCGGGATCCTGGGGAACACTGAAGCTTTCTTT. The chain links TRBV12-3 or TRBV12-4 to TRBJ1-1; D is unresolved. The ends were cut back, 2 bases at V and 1 base at J, with 17 bases in the middle. The CDR3 loop spans 17 amino acids.